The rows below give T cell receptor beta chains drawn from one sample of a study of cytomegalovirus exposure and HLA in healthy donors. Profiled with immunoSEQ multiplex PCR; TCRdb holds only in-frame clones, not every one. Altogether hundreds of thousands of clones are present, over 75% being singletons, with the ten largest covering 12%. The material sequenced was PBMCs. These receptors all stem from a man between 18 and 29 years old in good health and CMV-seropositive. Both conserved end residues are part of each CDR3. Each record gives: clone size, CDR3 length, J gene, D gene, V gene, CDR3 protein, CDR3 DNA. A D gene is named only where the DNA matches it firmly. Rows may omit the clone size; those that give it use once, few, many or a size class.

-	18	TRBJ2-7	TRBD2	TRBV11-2	CASSDGWDLAGGPYEQYF	TGTGCCAGCAGCGACGGTTGGGACCTAGCGGGAGGGCCCTACGAGCAGTACTTC
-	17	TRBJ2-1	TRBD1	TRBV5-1	CASSLSRAGQGRNEQFF	TGCGCCAGCAGCTTGTCCCGGGCCGGACAGGGTAGGAATGAGCAGTTCTTC
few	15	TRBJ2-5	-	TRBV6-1	CASSGTASIQETQYF	TGTGCCAGCAGTGGGACAGCTTCCATCCAAGAGACCCAGTACTTC
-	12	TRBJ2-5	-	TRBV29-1	CSAPGVGETQYF	TGCAGCGCACCGGGAGTAGGAGAGACCCAGTACTTC
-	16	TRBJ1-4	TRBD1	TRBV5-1	CASSLTPQGAQEKLFF	TGCGCCAGCAGCCTAACCCCGCAGGGGGCGCAAGAAAAACTGTTTTTT
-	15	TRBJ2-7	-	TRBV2	CASSQGFGTYYEQYF	TGTGCCAGCAGCCAAGGGTTCGGGACTTACTACGAGCAGTACTTC
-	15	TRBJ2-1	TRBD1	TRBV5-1	CASSPGQGTFNEQFF	TGCGCCAGCAGCCCAGGACAGGGGACCTTCAATGAGCAGTTCTTC
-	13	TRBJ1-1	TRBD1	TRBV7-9	CASSWGQGSEAFF	TGTGCCAGCAGCTGGGGACAGGGTTCTGAAGCTTTCTTT
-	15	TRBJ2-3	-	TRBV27	CASTPGGRGTDTQYF	TGTGCCAGCACCCCAGGGGGGAGGGGGACAGATACGCAGTATTTT
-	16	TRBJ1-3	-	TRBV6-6	CASSYRRIDSGNTIYF	TGTGCCAGCAGTTATCGCCGGATAGACTCTGGAAACACCATATATTTT
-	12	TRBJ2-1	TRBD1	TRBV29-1	CSGQGQVNEQFF	TGCAGCGGCCAGGGACAGGTCAATGAGCAGTTCTTC
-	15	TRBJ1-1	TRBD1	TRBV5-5	CASSSRTGAATEAFF	TGTGCCAGCAGCTCCCGGACAGGGGCTGCCACTGAAGCTTTCTTT
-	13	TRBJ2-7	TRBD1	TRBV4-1	CASSHDRGYEQYF	TGCGCCAGCAGCCATGACAGGGGCTACGAGCAGTACTTC
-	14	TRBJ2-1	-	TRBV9	CASSVDRGRNEQFF	TGTGCCAGCAGCGTAGATCGGGGGCGGAATGAGCAGTTCTTC
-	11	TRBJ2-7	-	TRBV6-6	CASSRTYEQYF	TGTGCCAGCAGTAGAACCTACGAGCAGTACTTC
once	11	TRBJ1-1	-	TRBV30	CAWGFNTEAFF	TGTGCCTGGGGGTTTAACACTGAAGCTTTCTTT
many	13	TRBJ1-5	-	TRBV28	CASRPGPNQPQHF	TGTGCCAGCAGACCCGGACCTAATCAGCCCCAGCATTTT
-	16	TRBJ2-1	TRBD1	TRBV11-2	CASSRNRQGLIGEQFF	TGTGCCAGCAGCCGTAATCGACAGGGTTTGATAGGTGAGCAGTTCTTC
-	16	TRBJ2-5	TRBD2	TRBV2	CASSPPVTSGRETQYF	TGTGCCAGCTCCCCCCCGGTAACTAGCGGGAGGGAGACCCAGTACTTC
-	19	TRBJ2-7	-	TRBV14	CASSQEVASSMGLLYEQYF	TGTGCCAGCAGCCAAGAGGTGGCTAGTTCCATGGGGCTGCTCTACGAGCAGTACTTC
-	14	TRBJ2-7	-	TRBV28	CASSWTGKSYEQYF	TGTGCCAGCAGTTGGACGGGGAAATCCTACGAGCAGTACTTC
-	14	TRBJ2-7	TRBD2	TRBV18	CASSPRGLAYEQYF	TGTGCCAGCTCACCCAGAGGACTAGCCTACGAGCAGTACTTC
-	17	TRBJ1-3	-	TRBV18	CASSPRVQRISGNTIYF	TGTGCCAGCTCACCTAGAGTTCAACGGATCTCTGGAAACACCATATATTTT
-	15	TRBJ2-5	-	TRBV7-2	CASSLQYSYQETQYF	TGTGCCAGCAGCTTACAATATTCGTACCAAGAGACCCAGTACTTC
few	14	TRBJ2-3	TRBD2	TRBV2	CASGGSYSTDTQYF	TGTGCCAGCGGCGGGAGTTATAGCACAGATACGCAGTATTTT
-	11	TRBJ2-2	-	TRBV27	CASSLYGELFF	TGTGCCAGCAGTTTATACGGGGAGCTGTTTTTT
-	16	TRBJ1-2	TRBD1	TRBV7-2	CASSLTGTGGYYGYTF	TGTGCCAGCAGCTTAACCGGGACAGGGGGCTACTATGGCTACACCTTC
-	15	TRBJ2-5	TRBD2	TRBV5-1	CASSNSGGRGETQYF	TGCGCCAGCTCTAATTCGGGCGGGAGAGGAGAGACCCAGTACTTC
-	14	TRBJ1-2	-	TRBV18	CASSSTVNEYGYTF	TGTGCCAGCTCATCCACCGTTAACGAGTATGGCTACACCTTC
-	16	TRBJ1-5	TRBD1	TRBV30	CAWGGQGSASNQPQHF	TGTGCCTGGGGGGGACAGGGGAGTGCGAGCAATCAGCCCCAGCATTTT
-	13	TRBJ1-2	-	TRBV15	CATMGGGREGYTF	TGTGCCACCATGGGGGGGGGCAGAGAAGGCTACACCTTC
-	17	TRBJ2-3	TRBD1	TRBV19	CASSPRDRGPWTDTQYF	TGTGCCAGTAGTCCCCGGGACAGGGGGCCCTGGACAGATACGCAGTATTTT
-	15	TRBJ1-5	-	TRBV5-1	CASSLDGDVGQPQHF	TGCGCCAGCAGCTTGGACGGGGACGTCGGTCAGCCCCAGCATTTT
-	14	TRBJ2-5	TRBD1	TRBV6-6	CASSFRDRQETQYF	TGTGCCAGCAGTTTCCGGGACAGGCAAGAGACCCAGTACTTC
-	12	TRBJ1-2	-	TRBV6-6	CASSYGDYGYTF	TGTGCCAGCAGTTACGGCGATTATGGCTACACCTTC
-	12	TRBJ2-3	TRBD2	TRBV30	CAITGLLDTQYF	TGTGCCATAACGGGACTATTGGATACGCAGTATTTT
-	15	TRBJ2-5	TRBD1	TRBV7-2	CASSWNRGVPIIQYF	TGTGCCAGCAGCTGGAACAGGGGAGTCCCTATTATCCAGTACTTC
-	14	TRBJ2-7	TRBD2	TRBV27	CASSLSGRAYEQYF	TGTGCCAGCAGTCTAAGCGGGAGGGCCTACGAGCAGTACTTC
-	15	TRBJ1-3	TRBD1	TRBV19	CASSPTGGAGNTIYF	TGTGCCAGTAGTCCCACAGGGGGAGCGGGAAACACCATATATTTT
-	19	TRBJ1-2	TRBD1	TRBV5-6	CASSSWLGQGERGDYGYTF	TGTGCCAGCAGTTCCTGGTTGGGACAGGGAGAGCGAGGCGACTATGGCTACACCTTC
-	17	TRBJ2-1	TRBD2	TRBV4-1	CASSHPRRGVINNEQFF	TGCGCCAGCAGCCACCCTCGACGGGGGGTTATCAACAATGAGCAGTTCTTC
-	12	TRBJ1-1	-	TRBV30	CAWSPFRGKAFF	TGTGCCTGGAGTCCATTTAGGGGGAAGGCTTTCTTT
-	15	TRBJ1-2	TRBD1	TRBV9	CASSAPGTVNYGYTF	TGTGCCAGCAGCGCACCCGGGACAGTTAACTATGGCTACACCTTC
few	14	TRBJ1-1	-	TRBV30	CAWSLDIEMTEAFF	TGTGCCTGGAGTCTAGACATTGAAATGACTGAAGCTTTCTTT
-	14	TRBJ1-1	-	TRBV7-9	CASSFEDKVSEAFF	TGTGCCAGCAGCTTTGAGGATAAGGTTTCTGAAGCTTTCTTT
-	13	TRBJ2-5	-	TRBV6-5	CASSRGHQVRQYF	TGTGCCAGCAGCAGGGGCCATCAGGTGCGGCAGTACTTC
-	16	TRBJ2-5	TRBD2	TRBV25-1	CASSEWLAGLSETQYF	TGTGCCAGCAGTGAATGGTTAGCGGGATTAAGCGAGACCCAGTACTTC
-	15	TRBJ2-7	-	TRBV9	CASSVGGSGRYEQYF	TGTGCCAGCAGCGTAGGGGGTAGCGGAAGATACGAGCAGTACTTC
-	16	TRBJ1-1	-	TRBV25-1	CASSEFGGGRKTEAFF	TGTGCCAGCAGTGAATTCGGCGGGGGGCGTAAAACTGAAGCTTTCTTT
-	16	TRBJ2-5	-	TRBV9	CASSVGGFGSQETQYF	TGTGCCAGCAGCGTAGGTGGTTTCGGCAGCCAAGAGACCCAGTACTTC
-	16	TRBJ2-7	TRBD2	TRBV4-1	CASSQDWSAGVYEQYF	TGCGCCAGCAGCCAAGATTGGTCAGCGGGAGTCTACGAGCAGTACTTC
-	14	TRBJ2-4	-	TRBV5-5	CASSLVYGRDIQYF	TGTGCCAGCAGCTTGGTCTATGGCCGCGACATTCAGTACTTC
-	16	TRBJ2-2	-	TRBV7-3	CASSPSSPANTGELFF	TGTGCCAGCAGCCCGTCGTCCCCTGCGAACACCGGGGAGCTGTTTTTT